The clone carrying this T cell receptor beta chain was picked up one time. The data originate from a study of radiation and T cells in renal cell carcinoma. Whole-study context: Nephrectomy followed 15 Gy stereotactic body radiation by 4 weeks.

Time point in this sample: blood 2 weeks post-SBRT. Treatment: 15 Gy SBRT to primary tumor, nephrectomy 4 weeks later. This renal cell carcinoma was of the clear cell type. Generated by immunoSEQ multiplex PCR, the TCRdb table keeps only in-frame clones and is missing some. The table has roughly 120,000 clones, about 81% seen once. Per the germline V gene, CDR1 is SGHTA and CDR2 is FQGTGA. Unmatched junction bases numbered 6, after V lost 4 bases and J lost 1 base. This CDR3 comprises 16 residues. V and J are TRBV7-3 and TRBJ2-2; 7 bases agree with TRBD2. This clonotype was obtained from a woman between 55 and 75 years old with renal cell carcinoma. Sequencing was performed on blood, taken from a patient whose treatment included radiotherapy and nephrectomy. The CDR3 DNA reads TGTGCCAGCAGCTCGTCGGGAGGAGGGAACACCGGGGAGCTGTTTTTT. Its protein is CASSSSGGGNTGELFF.